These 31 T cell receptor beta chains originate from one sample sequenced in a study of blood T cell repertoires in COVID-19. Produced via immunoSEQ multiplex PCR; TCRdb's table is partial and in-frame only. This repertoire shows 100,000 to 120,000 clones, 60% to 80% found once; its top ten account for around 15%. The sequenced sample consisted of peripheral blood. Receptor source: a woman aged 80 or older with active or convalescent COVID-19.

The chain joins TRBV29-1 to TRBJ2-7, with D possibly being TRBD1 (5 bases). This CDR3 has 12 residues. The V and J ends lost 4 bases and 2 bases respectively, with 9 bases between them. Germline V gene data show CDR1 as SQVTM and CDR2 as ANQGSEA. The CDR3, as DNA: TGCAGCGTTGGGGGCTTAACCTACGAGCAGTACTTC. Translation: CSVGGLTYEQYF.

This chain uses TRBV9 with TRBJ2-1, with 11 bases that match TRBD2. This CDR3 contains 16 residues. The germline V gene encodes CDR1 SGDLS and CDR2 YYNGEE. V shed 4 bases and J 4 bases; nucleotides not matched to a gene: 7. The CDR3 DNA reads TGTGCCAGCAGCCCCAGACTAGCGGGGTTTTACAATGAGCAGTTCTTC. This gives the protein CASSPRLAGFYNEQFF. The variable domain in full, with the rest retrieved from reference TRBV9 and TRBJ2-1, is DSGVTQTPKHLITATGQRVTLRCSPRSGDLSVYWYQQSLDQGLQFLIQYYNGEERAKGNILERFSAQQFPDLHSELNLSSLELGDSALYFCASSPRLAGFYNEQFFGPGTRLTVL.

CDR3 loop: CASSLGGWASGSDEQFF. CDR3 nucleotide sequence: TGTGCCAGCAGCTTAGGGGGTTGGGCTAGCGGGAGCGATGAGCAGTTCTTC. The chain combines TRBV11-3 with TRBJ2-1; 10 bases agree with TRBD2. Germline V gene lookup returns CDR1 SGHNT and CDR2 YENEEA. With 1 base clipped from V and 8 bases from J, the junction kept 11 bases outside the gene matches. This CDR3 is 17 amino acids long.

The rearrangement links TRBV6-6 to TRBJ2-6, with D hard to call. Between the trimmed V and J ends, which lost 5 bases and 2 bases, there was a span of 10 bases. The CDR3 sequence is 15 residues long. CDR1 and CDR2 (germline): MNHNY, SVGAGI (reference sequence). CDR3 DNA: TGTGCCAGCAGTCCCACAGAGACTGGGGCCAACGTCCTGACTTTC. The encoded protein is CASSPTETGANVLTF.

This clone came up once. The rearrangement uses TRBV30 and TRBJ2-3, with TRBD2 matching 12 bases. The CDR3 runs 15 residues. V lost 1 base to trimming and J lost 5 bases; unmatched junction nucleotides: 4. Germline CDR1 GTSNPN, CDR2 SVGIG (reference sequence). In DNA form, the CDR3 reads TGTGCCTGGAGTGGACTAGCGGGAGAGGGAGATACGCAGTATTTT. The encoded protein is CAWSGLAGEGDTQYF.

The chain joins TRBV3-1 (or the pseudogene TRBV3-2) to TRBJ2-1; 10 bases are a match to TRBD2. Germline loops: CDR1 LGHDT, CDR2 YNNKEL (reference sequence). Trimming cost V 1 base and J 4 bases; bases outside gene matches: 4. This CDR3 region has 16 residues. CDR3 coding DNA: TGTGCCAGCAGCCAAGCAAGCGGGAGGGCTTACAATGAGCAGTTCTTC. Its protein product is CASSQASGRAYNEQFF.

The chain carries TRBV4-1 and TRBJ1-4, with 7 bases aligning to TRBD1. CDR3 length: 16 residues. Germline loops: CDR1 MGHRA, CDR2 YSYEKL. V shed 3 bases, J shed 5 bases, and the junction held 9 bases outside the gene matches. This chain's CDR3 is CASSQEPGQQNEKLFF. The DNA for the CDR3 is TGCGCCAGCAGCCAGGAACCGGGACAGCAAAATGAAAAACTGTTTTTT.

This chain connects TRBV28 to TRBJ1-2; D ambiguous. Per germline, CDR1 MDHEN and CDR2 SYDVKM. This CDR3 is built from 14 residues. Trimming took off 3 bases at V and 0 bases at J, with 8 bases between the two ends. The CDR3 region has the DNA TGTGCCAGCAGTTTCGCATCAGCTAACTATGGCTACACCTTC. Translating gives CASSFASANYGYTF.

CDR3 bases: TGTGCCAGCAGCTCCCGGGACAGGGGATCCTATGGCTACACCTTC. Encoded protein: CASSSRDRGSYGYTF. The chain links TRBV5-8 to TRBJ1-2; TRBD1 agrees at 10 bases. This CDR3 is built from 15 residues. Losses at the gene ends were 3 bases for V and 4 bases for J; bases not matched to a gene: 6. The germline gives CDR1 SGHTS, CDR2 YDEGEE.

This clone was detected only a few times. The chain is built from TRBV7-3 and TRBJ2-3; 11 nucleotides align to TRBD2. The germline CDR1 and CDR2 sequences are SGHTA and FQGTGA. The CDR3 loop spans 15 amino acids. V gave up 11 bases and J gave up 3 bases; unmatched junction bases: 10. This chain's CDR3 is CACGLAGGPTDTQYF. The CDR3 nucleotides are TGTGCCTGCGGATTAGCGGGAGGGCCAACAGATACGCAGTATTTT.

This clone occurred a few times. CDR3 amino acids: CASSFFRGRGTEAFF. The CDR3 nucleotides are TGTGCCAGCAGTTTCTTTAGGGGGCGCGGTACTGAAGCTTTCTTT. The V and J genes are TRBV27 and TRBJ1-1; 7 nucleotides line up with TRBD1. J gave up 5 bases and V 3 bases, and 9 bases lay outside the gene matches. Germline V gene sequence: CDR1 MNHEY, CDR2 SMNVEV (reference sequence). This CDR3 spans 15 amino acids.

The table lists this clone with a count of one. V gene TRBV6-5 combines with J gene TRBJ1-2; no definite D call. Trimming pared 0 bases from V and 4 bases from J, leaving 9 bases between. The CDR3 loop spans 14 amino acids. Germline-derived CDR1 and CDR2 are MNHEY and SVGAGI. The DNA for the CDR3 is TGTGCCAGCAGTTACTCGACTAGCCCCTATGGCTACACCTTC. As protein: CASSYSTSPYGYTF.

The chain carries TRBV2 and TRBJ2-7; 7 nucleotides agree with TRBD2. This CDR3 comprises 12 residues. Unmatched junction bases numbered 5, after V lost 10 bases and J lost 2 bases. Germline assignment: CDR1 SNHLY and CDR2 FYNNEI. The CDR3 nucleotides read TGTGCCACTTCGGGGGGAGCCTACGAGCAGTACTTC. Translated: CATSGGAYEQYF.

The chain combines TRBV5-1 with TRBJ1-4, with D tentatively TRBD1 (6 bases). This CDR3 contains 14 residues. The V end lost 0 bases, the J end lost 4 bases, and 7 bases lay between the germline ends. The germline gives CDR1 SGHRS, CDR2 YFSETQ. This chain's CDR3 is CASSLVQGNEKLFF. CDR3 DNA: TGCGCCAGCAGCTTGGTACAGGGTAATGAAAAACTGTTTTTT. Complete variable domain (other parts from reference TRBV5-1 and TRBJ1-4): KAGVTQTPRYLIKTRGQQVTLSCSPISGHRSVSWYQQTPGQGLQFLFEYFSETQRNKGNFPGRFSGRQFSNSRSEMNVSTLELGDSALYLCASSLVQGNEKLFFGSGTQLSVL.

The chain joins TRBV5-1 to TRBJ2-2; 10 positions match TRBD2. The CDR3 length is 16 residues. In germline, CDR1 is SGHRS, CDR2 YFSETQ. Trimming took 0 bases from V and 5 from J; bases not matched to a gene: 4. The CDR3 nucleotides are TGCGCCAGCAGCTTGGCTAGCGGGAGCTTGACCGGGGAGCTGTTTTTT. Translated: CASSLASGSLTGELFF. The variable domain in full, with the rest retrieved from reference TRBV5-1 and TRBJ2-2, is KAGVTQTPRYLIKTRGQQVTLSCSPISGHRSVSWYQQTPGQGLQFLFEYFSETQRNKGNFPGRFSGRQFSNSRSEMNVSTLELGDSALYLCASSLASGSLTGELFFGEGSRLTVL.

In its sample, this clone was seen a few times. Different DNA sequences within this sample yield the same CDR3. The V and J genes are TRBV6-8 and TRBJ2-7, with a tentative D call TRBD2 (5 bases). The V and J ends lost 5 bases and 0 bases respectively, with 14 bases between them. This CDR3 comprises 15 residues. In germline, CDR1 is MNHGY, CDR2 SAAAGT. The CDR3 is CASSQKAVSSYEQYF. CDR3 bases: TGTGCCAGCAGTCAGAAAGCGGTCAGCTCCTACGAGCAGTACTTC.

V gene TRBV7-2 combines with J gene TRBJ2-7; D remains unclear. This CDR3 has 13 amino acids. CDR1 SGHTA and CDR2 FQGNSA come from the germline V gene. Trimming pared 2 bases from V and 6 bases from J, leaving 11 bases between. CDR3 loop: CASSLILRGEQYF. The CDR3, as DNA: TGTGCCAGCAGCTTAATACTTCGAGGCGAGCAGTACTTC.

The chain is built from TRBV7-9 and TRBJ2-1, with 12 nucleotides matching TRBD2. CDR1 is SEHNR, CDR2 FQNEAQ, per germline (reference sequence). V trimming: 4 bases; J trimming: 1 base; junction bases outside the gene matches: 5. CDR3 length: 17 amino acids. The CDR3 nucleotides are TGTGCCAGCAGCTCACCAACTAGCGGGAGGTCCTACAATGAGCAGTTCTTC. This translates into CASSSPTSGRSYNEQFF.

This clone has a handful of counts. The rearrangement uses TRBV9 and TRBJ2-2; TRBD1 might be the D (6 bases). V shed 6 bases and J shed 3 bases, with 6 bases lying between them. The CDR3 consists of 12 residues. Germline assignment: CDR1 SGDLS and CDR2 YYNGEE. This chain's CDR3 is CASTGDTGELFF. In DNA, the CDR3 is TGTGCCAGCACAGGGGACACCGGGGAGCTGTTTTTT.

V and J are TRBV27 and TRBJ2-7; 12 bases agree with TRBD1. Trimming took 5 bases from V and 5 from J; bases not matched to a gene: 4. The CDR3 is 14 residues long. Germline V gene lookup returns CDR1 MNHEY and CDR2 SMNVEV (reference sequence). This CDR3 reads CASSPGTGGNEQYF. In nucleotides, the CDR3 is TGTGCCAGCAGTCCTGGGACAGGGGGCAACGAGCAGTACTTC.

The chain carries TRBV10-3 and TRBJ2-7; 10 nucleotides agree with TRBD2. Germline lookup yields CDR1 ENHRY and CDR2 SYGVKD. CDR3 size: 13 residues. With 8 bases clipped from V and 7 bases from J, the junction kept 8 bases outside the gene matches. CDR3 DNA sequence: TGTGCCATCGGCGAGCGGGAGGGCCTTGAGCAGTACTTC. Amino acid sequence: CAIGEREGLEQYF.

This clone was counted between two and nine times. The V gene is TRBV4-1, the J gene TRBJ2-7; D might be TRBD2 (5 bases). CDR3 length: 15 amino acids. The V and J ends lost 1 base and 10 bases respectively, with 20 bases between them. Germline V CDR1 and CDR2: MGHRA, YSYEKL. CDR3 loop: CASSQVLRVRAGQYF. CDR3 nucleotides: TGCGCCAGCAGCCAAGTTCTTAGGGTGAGGGCCGGTCAGTACTTC.

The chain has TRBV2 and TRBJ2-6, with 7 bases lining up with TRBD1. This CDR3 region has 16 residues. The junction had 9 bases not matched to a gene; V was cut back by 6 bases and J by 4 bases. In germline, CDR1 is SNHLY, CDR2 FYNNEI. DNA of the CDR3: TGTGCCAGCAGGGAAACTACAGGGGCCGGGGCCAACGTCCTGACTTTC. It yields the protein CASRETTGAGANVLTF. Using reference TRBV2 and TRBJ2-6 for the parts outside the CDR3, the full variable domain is EPEVTQTPSHQVTQMGQEVILRCVPISNHLYFYWYRQILGQKVEFLVSFYNNEISEKSEIFDDQFSVERPDGSNFTLKIRSTKLEDSAMYFCASRETTGAGANVLTFGAGSRLTVL.

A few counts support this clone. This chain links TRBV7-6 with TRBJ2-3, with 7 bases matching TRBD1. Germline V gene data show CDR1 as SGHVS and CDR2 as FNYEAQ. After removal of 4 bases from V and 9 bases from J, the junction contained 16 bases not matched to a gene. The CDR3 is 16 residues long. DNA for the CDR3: TGTGCCAGCAGCTCCACGTCATGGGACAGCTCCGACACGCAGTATTTT. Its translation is CASSSTSWDSSDTQYF.

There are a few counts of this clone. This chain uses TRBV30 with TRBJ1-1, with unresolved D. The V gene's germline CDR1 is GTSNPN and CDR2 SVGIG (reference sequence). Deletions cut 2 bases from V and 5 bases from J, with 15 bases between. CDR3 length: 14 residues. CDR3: CAWSPLRAGTEAFF. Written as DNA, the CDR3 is TGTGCCTGGAGTCCGCTTAGGGCGGGAACTGAAGCTTTCTTT.

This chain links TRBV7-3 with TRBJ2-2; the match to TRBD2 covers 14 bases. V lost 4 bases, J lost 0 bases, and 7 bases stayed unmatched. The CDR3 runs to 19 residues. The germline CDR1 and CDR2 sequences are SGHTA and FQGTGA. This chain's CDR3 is CASSSLPTSGRANTGELFF. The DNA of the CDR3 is TGTGCCAGCAGCTCCCTGCCGACTAGCGGGAGGGCGAACACCGGGGAGCTGTTTTTT.

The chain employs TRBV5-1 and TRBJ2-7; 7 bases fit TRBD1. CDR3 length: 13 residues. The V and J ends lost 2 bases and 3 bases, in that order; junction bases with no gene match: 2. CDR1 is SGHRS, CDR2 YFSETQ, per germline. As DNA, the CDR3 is TGCGCCAGCAGCTTCCGGGACAGCTACGAGCAGTACTTC. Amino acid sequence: CASSFRDSYEQYF. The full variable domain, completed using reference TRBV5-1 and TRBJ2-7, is KAGVTQTPRYLIKTRGQQVTLSCSPISGHRSVSWYQQTPGQGLQFLFEYFSETQRNKGNFPGRFSGRQFSNSRSEMNVSTLELGDSALYLCASSFRDSYEQYFGPGTRLTVT.

The DNA for the CDR3 is TGTGCCAGCAGCTTAGGGGCCCCAAATAGGCCCTCTGAAGCTTTCTTT. Translated: CASSLGAPNRPSEAFF. The rearrangement uses TRBV7-8 and TRBJ1-1; D not certain. V shed 1 base and J shed 6 bases, with 18 bases lying between them. Germline V gene sequence: CDR1 SGHVS, CDR2 FQNEAQ. This CDR3 has 16 residues.

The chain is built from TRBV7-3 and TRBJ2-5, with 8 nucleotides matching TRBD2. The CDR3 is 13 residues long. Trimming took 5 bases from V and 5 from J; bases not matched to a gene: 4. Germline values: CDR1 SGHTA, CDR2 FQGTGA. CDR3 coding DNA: TGTGCCAGCAGCACCAGCGGGAGTGAGACCCAGTACTTC. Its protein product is CASSTSGSETQYF.

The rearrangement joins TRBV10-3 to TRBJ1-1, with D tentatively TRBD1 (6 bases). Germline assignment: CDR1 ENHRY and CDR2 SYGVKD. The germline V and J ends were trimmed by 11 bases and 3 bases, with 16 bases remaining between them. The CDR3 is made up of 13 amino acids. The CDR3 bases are TGTGCCGCAACCGACAGGATTGACACTGAAGCTTTCTTT. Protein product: CAATDRIDTEAFF.

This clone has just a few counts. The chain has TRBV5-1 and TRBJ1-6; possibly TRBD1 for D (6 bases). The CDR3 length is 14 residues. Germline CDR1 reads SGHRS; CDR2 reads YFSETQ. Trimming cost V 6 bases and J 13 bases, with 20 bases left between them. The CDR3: CASKGLAGELPLHF. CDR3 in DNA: TGCGCCAGCAAAGGTCTCGCAGGGGAACTTCCCCTCCACTTT.